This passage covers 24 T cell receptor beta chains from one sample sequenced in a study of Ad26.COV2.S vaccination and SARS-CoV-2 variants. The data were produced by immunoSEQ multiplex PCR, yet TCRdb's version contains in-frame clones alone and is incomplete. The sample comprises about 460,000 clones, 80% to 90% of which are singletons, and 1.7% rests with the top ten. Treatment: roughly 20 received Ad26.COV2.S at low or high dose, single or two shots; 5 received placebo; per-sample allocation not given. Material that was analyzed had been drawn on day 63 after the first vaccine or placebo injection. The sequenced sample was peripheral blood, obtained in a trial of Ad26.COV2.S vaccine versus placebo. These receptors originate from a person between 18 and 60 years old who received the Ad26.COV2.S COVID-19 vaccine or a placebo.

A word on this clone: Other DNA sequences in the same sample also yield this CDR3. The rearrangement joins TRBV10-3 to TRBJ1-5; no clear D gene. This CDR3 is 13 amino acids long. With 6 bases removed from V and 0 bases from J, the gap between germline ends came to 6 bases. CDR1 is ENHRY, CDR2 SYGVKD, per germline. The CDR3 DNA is TGTGCCATCAGCGCGGGTAGCAATCAGCCCCAGCATTTT. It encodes CAISAGSNQPQHF.

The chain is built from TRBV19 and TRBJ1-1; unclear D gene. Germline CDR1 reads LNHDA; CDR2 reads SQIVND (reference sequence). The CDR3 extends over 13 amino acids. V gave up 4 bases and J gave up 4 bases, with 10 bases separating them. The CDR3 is CASSTYTGTEAFF. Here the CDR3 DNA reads TGTGCCAGTAGTACCTACACCGGCACTGAAGCTTTCTTT.

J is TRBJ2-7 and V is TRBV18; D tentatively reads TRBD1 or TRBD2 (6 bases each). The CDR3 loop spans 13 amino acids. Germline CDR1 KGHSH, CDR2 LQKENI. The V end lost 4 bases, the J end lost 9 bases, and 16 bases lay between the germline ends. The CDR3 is CASSRGAVNGQYF. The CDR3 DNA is TGTGCCAGCTCACGGGGGGCCGTAAACGGGCAGTACTTC. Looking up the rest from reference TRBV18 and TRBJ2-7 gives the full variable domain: NAGVMQNPRHLVRRRGQEARLRCSPMKGHSHVYWYRQLPEEGLKFMVYLQKENIIDESGMPKERFSAEFPKEGPSILRIQQVVRGDSAAYFCASSRGAVNGQYFGPGTRLTVT.

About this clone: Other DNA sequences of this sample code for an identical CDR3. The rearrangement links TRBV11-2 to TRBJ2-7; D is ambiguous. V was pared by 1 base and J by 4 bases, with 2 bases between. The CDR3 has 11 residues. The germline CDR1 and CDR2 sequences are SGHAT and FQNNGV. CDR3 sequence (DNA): TGTGCCAGCAGCTTAGTATACGAGCAGTACTTC. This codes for CASSLVYEQYF.

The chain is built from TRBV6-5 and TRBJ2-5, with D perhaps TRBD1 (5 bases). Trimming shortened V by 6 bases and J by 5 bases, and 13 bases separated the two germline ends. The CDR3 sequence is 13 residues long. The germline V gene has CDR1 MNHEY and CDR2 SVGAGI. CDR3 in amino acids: CASRAGIAETQYF. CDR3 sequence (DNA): TGTGCCAGCAGGGCAGGGATCGCGGAGACCCAGTACTTC.

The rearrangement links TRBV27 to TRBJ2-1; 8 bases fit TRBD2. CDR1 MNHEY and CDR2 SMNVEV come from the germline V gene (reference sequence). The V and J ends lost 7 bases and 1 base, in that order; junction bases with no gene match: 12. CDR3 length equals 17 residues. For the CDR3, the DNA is TGTGCCAGCACGAGAAGCGGGGGTTCCTTGTCCTACAATGAGCAGTTCTTC. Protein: CASTRSGGSLSYNEQFF.

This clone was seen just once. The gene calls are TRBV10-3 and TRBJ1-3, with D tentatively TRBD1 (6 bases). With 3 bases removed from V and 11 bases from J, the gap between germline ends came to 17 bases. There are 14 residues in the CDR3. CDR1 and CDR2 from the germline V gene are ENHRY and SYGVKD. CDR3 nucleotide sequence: TGTGCCATCAGTGACCCGGGACATTCTTCTGCCATATATTTT. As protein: CAISDPGHSSAIYF.

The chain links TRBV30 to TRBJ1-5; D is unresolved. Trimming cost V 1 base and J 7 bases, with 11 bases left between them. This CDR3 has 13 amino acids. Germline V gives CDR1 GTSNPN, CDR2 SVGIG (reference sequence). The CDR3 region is CAWSGGQRQPQHF. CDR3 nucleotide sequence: TGTGCCTGGAGTGGAGGGCAGCGGCAGCCCCAGCATTTT.

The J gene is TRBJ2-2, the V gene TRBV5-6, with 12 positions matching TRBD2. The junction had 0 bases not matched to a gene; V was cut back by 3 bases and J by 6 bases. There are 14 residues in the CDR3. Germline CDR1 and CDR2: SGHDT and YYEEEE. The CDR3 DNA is TGTGCCAGCAGCTCTAGCGGGGGGGCCGGGGAGCTGTTTTTT. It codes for CASSSSGGAGELFF.

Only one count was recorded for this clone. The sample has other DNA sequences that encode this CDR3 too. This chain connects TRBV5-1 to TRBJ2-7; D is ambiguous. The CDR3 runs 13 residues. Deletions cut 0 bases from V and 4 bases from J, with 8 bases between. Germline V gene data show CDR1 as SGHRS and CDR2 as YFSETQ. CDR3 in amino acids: CASSLDRVYEQYF. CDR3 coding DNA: TGCGCCAGCAGCTTGGATCGGGTTTACGAGCAGTACTTC. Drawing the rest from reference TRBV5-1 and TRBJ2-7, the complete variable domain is KAGVTQTPRYLIKTRGQQVTLSCSPISGHRSVSWYQQTPGQGLQFLFEYFSETQRNKGNFPGRFSGRQFSNSRSEMNVSTLELGDSALYLCASSLDRVYEQYFGPGTRLTVT.

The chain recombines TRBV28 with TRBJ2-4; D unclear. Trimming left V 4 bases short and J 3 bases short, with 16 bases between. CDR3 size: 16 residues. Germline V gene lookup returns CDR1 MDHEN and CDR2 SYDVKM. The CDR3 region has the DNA TGTGCCAGCAGTTCCTCGATCAATGAAATCAAAAACATTCAGTACTTC. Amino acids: CASSSSINEIKNIQYF.

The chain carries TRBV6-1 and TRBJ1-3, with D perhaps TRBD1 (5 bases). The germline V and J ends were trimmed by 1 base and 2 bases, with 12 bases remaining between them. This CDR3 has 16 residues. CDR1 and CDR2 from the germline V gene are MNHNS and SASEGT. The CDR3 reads CASSEGQGSAGNTIYF. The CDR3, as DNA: TGTGCCAGCAGTGAAGGTCAGGGTTCGGCTGGAAACACCATATATTTT.

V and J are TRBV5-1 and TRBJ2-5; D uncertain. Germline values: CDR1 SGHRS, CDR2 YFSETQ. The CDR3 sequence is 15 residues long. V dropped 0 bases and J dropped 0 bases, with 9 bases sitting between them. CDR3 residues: CASSLARSNQETQYF. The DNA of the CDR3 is TGCGCCAGCAGCTTGGCCAGGTCTAACCAAGAGACCCAGTACTTC.

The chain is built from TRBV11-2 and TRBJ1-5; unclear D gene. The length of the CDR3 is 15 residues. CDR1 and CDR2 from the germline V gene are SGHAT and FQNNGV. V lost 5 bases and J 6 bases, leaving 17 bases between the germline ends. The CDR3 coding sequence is TGTGCCAGCAGCCCGAACCCCTCAACTGGTCAGCCCCAGCATTTT. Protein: CASSPNPSTGQPQHF. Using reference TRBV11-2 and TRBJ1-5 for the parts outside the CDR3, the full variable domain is EAGVAQSPRYKIIEKRQSVAFWCNPISGHATLYWYQQILGQGPKLLIQFQNNGVVDDSQLPKDRFSAERLKGVDSTLKIQPAKLEDSAVYLCASSPNPSTGQPQHFGDGTRLSIL.

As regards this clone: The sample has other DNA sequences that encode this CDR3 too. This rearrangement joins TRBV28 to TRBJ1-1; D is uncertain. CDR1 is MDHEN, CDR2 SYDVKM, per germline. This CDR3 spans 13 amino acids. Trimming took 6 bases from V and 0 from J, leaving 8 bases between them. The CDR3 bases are TGTGCCAGCAGCCTACTAATGAACACTGAAGCTTTCTTT. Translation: CASSLLMNTEAFF.

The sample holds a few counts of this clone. CDR3 DNA sequence: TGTGCCAGCAGTTTCATACAGGGAAATGAAAAACTGTTTTTT. Translation gives CASSFIQGNEKLFF. The rearrangement links TRBV6-6 to TRBJ1-4; tentatively, D is TRBD1 (6 bases). CDR3 size: 14 residues. Per the germline V gene, CDR1 is MNHNY and CDR2 is SVGAGI (reference sequence). V shed 4 bases and J shed 5 bases, with 11 bases lying between them.

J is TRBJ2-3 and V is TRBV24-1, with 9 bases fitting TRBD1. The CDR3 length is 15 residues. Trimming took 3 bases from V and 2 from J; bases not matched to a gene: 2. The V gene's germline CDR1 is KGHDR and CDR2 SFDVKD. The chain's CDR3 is CATSDTGGSTDTQYF. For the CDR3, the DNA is TGTGCCACCAGTGATACAGGGGGCTCCACAGATACGCAGTATTTT.

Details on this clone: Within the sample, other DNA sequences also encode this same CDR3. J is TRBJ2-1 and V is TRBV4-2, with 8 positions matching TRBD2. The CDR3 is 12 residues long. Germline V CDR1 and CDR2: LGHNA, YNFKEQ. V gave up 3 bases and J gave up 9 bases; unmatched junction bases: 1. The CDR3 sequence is CASSQAGGEQFF. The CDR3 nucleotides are TGTGCCAGCAGCCAGGCGGGGGGTGAGCAGTTCTTC.

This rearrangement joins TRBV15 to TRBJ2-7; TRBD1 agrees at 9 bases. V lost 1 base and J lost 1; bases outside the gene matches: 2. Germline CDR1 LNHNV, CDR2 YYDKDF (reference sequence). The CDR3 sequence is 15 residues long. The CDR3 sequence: CATSRVGTGSYEQYF. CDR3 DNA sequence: TGTGCCACCAGCAGAGTGGGGACAGGGTCCTACGAGCAGTACTTC.

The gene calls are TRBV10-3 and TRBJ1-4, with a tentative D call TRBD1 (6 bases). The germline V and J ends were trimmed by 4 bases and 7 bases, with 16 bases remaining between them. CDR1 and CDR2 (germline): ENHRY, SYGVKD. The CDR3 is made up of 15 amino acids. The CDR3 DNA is TGTGCCATCAGTGTGGGGCAGGGGCCGGTTGAAAAACTGTTTTTT. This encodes CAISVGQGPVEKLFF.

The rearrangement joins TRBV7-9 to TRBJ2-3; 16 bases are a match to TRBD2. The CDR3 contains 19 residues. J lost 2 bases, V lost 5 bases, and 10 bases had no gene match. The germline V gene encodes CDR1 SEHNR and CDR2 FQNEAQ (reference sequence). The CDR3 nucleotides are TGTGCCAGCAGCCCAGAGGGACTAGCGGGAGGGGGACCCACAGATACGCAGTATTTT. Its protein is CASSPEGLAGGGPTDTQYF.

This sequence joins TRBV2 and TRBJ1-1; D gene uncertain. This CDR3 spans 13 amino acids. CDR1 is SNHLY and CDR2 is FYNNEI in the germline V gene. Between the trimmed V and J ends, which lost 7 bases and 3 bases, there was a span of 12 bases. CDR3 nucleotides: TGTGCCAGCACCGACGGTGGATACACTGAAGCTTTCTTT. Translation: CASTDGGYTEAFF.

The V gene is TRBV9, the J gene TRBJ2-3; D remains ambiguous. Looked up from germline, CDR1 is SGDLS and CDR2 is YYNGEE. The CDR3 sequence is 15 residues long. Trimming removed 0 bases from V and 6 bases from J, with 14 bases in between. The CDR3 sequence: CASSVAPSLSDTQYF. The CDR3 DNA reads TGTGCCAGCAGCGTAGCCCCCAGCTTGTCCGATACGCAGTATTTT.

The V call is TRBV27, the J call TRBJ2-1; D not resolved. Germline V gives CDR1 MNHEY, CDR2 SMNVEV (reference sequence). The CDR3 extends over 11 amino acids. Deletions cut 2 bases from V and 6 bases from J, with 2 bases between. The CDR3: CASSLGNEQFF. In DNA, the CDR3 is TGTGCCAGCAGTTTAGGCAATGAGCAGTTCTTC.